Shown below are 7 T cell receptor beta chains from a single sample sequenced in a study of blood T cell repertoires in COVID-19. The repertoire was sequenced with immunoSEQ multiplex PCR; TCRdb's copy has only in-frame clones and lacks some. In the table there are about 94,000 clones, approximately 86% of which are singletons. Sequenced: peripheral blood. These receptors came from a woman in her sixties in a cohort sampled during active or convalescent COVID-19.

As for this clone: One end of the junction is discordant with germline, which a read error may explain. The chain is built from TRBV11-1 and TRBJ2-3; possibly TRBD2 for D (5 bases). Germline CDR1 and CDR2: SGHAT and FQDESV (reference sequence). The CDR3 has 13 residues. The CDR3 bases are TGTGCCAGCAGCCTAGCCCACCGGGATACGCAGTATTTT. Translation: CASSLAHRDTQYF. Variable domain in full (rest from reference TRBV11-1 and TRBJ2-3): EAEVAQSPRYKITEKSQAVAFWCDPISGHATLYWYRQILGQGPELLVQFQDESVVDDSQLPKDRFSAERLKGVDSTLKIQPAELGDSAMYLCASSLAHRDTQYFGPGTRLTVL.

CDR3 bases: TGTGCCAGCAGTCTGGCGGGGGGCTCCTATAATTCACCCCTCCACTTT. Amino acids: CASSLAGGSYNSPLHF. V usage is TRBV28 and J usage is TRBJ1-6; TRBD1 is a possible D gene (5 bases). V gave up 5 bases and J gave up 0 bases, with 11 bases separating them. This CDR3 region has 16 residues. Germline V lookup: CDR1 MDHEN, CDR2 SYDVKM.

The CDR3 is CASQQWGGGQPQHF. The CDR3, as DNA: TGTGCCAGTCAGCAGTGGGGGGGCGGTCAGCCCCAGCATTTT. The V and J genes are TRBV28 and TRBJ1-5, with D maybe TRBD1 (6 bases). The V end was cut by 9 bases, the J end by 6 bases, with 18 bases between. The CDR3 spans 14 residues. The germline V gene encodes CDR1 MDHEN and CDR2 SYDVKM.

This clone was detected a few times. The DNA of the CDR3 is TGTGCCAGCACAGGGACTAGCGGGAGGGTAGCCAAAAACATTCAGTACTTC. The encoded protein is CASTGTSGRVAKNIQYF. The chain carries TRBV2 and TRBJ2-4, with 16 positions matching TRBD2. The CDR3 is 17 residues long. Germline trimming cut 7 bases from V and 0 bases from J; bases unmatched to any gene: 3. Germline V gene lookup returns CDR1 SNHLY and CDR2 FYNNEI.

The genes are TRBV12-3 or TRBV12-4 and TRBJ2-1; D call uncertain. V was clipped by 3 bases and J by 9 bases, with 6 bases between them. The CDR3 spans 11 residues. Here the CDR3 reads CASSLGREQFF. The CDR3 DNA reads TGTGCCAGCAGTTTGGGCCGTGAGCAGTTCTTC.

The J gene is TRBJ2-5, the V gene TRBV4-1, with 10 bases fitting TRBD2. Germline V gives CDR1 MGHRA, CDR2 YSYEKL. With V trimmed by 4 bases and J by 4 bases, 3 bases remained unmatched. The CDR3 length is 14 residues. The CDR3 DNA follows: TGCGCCAGCAGCCTAGCGGGAGGAGTAGAGACCCAGTACTTC. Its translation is CASSLAGGVETQYF.

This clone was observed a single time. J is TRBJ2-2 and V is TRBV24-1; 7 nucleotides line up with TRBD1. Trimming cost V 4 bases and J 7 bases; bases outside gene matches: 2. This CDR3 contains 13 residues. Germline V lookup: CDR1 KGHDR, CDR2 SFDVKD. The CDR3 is CATSEGGVGELFF. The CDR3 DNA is TGTGCCACCAGTGAAGGGGGCGTCGGGGAGCTGTTTTTT.